These 17 T cell receptor beta chains share one sample of origin, sequenced in a study of T cell responses to AZD1222 COVID-19 vaccine. Profiling relied on immunoSEQ multiplex PCR, and the TCRdb table lists in-frame clones only, not all of them. The sample has about 70,000 clones; 85% are singletons. This material consisted of peripheral blood, taken on day 0 of AZD1222 vaccination. The origin of the receptors is an adult in good health.

In regard to this clone: Its ends do not fully match the called genes, so a read error is possible. The rearrangement uses TRBV7-7 and TRBJ2-3; weak D call: TRBD2 (6 bases). CDR1 and CDR2 (germline): SSHAT, FNYEAQ (reference sequence). The CDR3 has 15 amino acids. Here the CDR3 reads CASSPAGSSTDTQYF. CDR3 sequence (DNA): TGTGCTAGCAGCCCGGCGGGGTCTAGCACAGATACGCAGTATTTT.

This chain uses TRBV19 with TRBJ1-2, with TRBD1 matching 7 bases. Germline V gene sequence: CDR1 LNHDA, CDR2 SQIVND (reference sequence). With 8 bases clipped from V and 5 bases from J, the junction kept 11 bases outside the gene matches. CDR3 size: 14 residues. CDR3 nucleotide sequence: TGTGCCAGTGCCACTCCGGGACAGACTTATGGCTACACCTTC. Translating it yields CASATPGQTYGYTF.

The chain employs TRBV19 and TRBJ1-6, with D possibly being TRBD1 (5 bases). Germline CDR1 is LNHDA and CDR2 is SQIVND (reference sequence). This CDR3 has 14 amino acids. Trimming shortened V by 8 bases and J by 7 bases, and 15 bases separated the two germline ends. The CDR3 DNA is TGTGCCAGTCGAACTCAGGGATTCAATTCACCCCTCCACTTT. This encodes CASRTQGFNSPLHF.

The chain joins TRBV11-2 to TRBJ2-3; 8 bases are shared with TRBD1. This CDR3 has 14 residues. Germline V gene sequence: CDR1 SGHAT, CDR2 FQNNGV. The J segment lost 1 base and the V segment lost 5 bases, leaving 2 bases of the junction unmatched. The chain's CDR3 is CASSQDRGTDTQYF. The CDR3 DNA follows: TGTGCCAGCAGCCAGGACAGGGGCACAGATACGCAGTATTTT.

The V and J genes are TRBV18 and TRBJ2-2, with a tentative D call TRBD1 (7 bases). Trimming shortened V by 2 bases and J by 0 bases, and 13 bases separated the two germline ends. This CDR3 is built from 17 residues. The germline V gene has CDR1 KGHSH and CDR2 LQKENI. The CDR3 DNA sequence: TGTGCCAGCTCACCATTAGGAGGGGGCGCGAACACCGGGGAGCTGTTTTTT. It yields the protein CASSPLGGGANTGELFF.

The chain uses TRBV27 and TRBJ1-6; TRBD1 matches at 7 bases. The CDR3 is 17 amino acids. Germline V lookup: CDR1 MNHEY, CDR2 SMNVEV (reference sequence). V was clipped by 2 bases and J by 5 bases; unmatched bases: 9. The CDR3: CASSLPSGTDHNSPLHF. CDR3 DNA sequence: TGTGCCAGCAGTTTACCTTCCGGGACAGACCATAATTCACCCCTCCACTTT.

The chain combines TRBV13 with TRBJ1-1; D ambiguous. The V and J ends lost 6 bases and 4 bases respectively, with 12 bases between them. The CDR3 extends over 13 amino acids. Germline V gives CDR1 PRHDT, CDR2 FYEKMQ (reference sequence). This chain's CDR3 is CASRIPGLTEAFF. The DNA of the CDR3 is TGTGCCAGCAGGATCCCCGGACTCACTGAAGCTTTCTTT.

The J gene is TRBJ1-6, the V gene TRBV9; possibly TRBD1 for D (5 bases). Per germline, CDR1 SGDLS and CDR2 YYNGEE. V was pared by 0 bases and J by 7 bases, with 8 bases between. The CDR3 consists of 14 residues. The CDR3 loop is CASSVEGKNSPLHF. CDR3 nucleotides: TGTGCCAGCAGCGTAGAGGGGAAAAATTCACCCCTCCACTTT.

J is TRBJ1-2 and V is TRBV6-5; TRBD1 matches 10 bases. The germline gives CDR1 MNHEY, CDR2 SVGAGI. The V and J ends lost 6 bases and 2 bases, in that order; junction bases with no gene match: 6. The CDR3 has 15 residues. For the CDR3, the DNA is TGTGCCAGCAGCCAGGACAGGGGGGCGAACTATGGCTACACCTTC. This translates into CASSQDRGANYGYTF.

This chain links TRBV24-1 with TRBJ2-6; TRBD2 might be the D (6 bases). V lost 7 bases and J lost 10, with 13 bases in between. The CDR3 loop spans 13 amino acids. Germline lookup yields CDR1 KGHDR and CDR2 SFDVKD. The CDR3 DNA reads as TGTGCCACCAGCCCCTCGGGGGTAAACGTCCTGACTTTC. Protein product: CATSPSGVNVLTF.

The CDR3 reads CASSQGRLRDSPLHF. In DNA, the CDR3 is TGTGCCAGCAGCCAAGGCCGGCTACGAGATTCACCCCTCCACTTT. V is TRBV4-2 and J is TRBJ1-6; unclear D gene. The V gene's germline CDR1 is LGHNA and CDR2 YNFKEQ. V was shortened by 1 base and J by 8 bases, with 12 bases between the two germline ends. This CDR3 is built from 15 residues.

The chain's CDR3 is CASSPHGGEETQYF. The CDR3 nucleotides are TGTGCCAGTAGTCCCCATGGGGGGGAGGAGACCCAGTACTTC. The V gene is TRBV19, the J gene TRBJ2-5, with TRBD2 matching over 7 bases. V shed 5 bases, J shed 5 bases, and the junction held 8 bases outside the gene matches. The germline gives CDR1 LNHDA, CDR2 SQIVND (reference sequence). The CDR3 consists of 14 residues.

This clone was picked up a small number of times. This sequence joins TRBV5-6 and TRBJ1-1; D remains ambiguous. The CDR3 spans 12 residues. The germline V gene has CDR1 SGHDT and CDR2 YYEEEE. The V and J ends lost 4 bases and 3 bases respectively, with 7 bases between them. CDR3 nucleotide sequence: TGTGCCAGCAGCGAAGGATACACTGAAGCTTTCTTT. Amino acids: CASSEGYTEAFF.

The CDR3 DNA reads TGTGCCAGCAGCTTCAGGGGCAACTACAATGAGCAGTTCTTC. It encodes CASSFRGNYNEQFF. V gene TRBV5-4 combines with J gene TRBJ2-1; D may be TRBD1 (6 bases). CDR3 length equals 14 residues. Germline V gene sequence: CDR1 SGHNT, CDR2 YYREEE (reference sequence). V lost 2 bases to trimming and J lost 3 bases, with 9 bases between them.

The rearrangement uses TRBV10-3 and TRBJ1-2; D is ambiguous. Germline values: CDR1 ENHRY, CDR2 SYGVKD. V was shortened by 0 bases and J by 2 bases, with 7 bases between the two germline ends. The CDR3 runs 14 residues. The CDR3 is CAISESNKNYGYTF. The CDR3 DNA reads TGTGCCATCAGTGAGTCGAACAAAAACTATGGCTACACCTTC.

The V gene is TRBV11-2, the J gene TRBJ1-2, with D maybe TRBD1 (6 bases). The CDR3 is 19 residues long. Trimming left V 5 bases short and J 7 bases short, with 32 bases between. Germline CDR1 reads SGHAT; CDR2 reads FQNNGV. CDR3 coding DNA: TGTGCCAGCAGCCCGTTGATAAAGTCTGGTGTTCGGGACACCTCTGGCTACACCTTC. Protein: CASSPLIKSGVRDTSGYTF.

The gene calls are TRBV10-2 and TRBJ2-5; D is uncertain. This CDR3 contains 13 residues. The germline gives CDR1 WSHSY, CDR2 SAAADI. V lost 5 bases, J lost 1 base, and 8 bases lay in between. The CDR3 spells CASSTTVQETQYF. The CDR3 nucleotides read TGCGCCAGCAGTACAACAGTCCAAGAGACCCAGTACTTC.